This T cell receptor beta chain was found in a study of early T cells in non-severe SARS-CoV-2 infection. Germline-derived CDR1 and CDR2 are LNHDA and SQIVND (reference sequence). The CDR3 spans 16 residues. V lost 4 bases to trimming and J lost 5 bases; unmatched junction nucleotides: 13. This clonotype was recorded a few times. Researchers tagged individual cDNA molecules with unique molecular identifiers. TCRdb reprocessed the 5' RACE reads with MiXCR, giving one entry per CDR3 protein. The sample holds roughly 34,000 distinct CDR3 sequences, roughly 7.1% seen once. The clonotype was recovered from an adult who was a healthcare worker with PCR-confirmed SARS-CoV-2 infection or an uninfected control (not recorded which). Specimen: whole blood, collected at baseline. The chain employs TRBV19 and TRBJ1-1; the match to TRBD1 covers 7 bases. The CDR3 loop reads CASSNPPTRGATEAFF. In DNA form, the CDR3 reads TGTGCCAGTAGTAACCCGCCCACCAGGGGGGCTACTGAAGCTTTCTTT. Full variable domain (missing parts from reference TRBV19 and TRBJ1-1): DGGITQSPKYLFRKEGQNVTLSCEQNLNHDAMYWYRQDPGQGLRLIYYSQIVNDFQKGDIAEGYSVSREKKESFPLTVTSAQKNPTAFYLCASSNPPTRGATEAFFGQGTRLTVV.